This entry lists 4 T cell receptor beta chains sequenced from one sample in a study of blood T cell repertoires in COVID-19. The protocol was immunoSEQ multiplex PCR, while the TCRdb copy is restricted to in-frame clones and leaves out a portion. The sample yields about 200,000 clones, about nine tenths seen once. What was sequenced was PBMCs or T cells enriched from blood (not recorded which). These TCRs come from a man under 40 who had recovered from COVID-19.

This clone came up once. This chain uses TRBV6-5 with TRBJ1-5; D is uncertain. Germline CDR1 MNHEY, CDR2 SVGAGI. The V end lost 6 bases, the J end lost 3 bases, and 15 bases lay between the germline ends. There are 15 residues in the CDR3. CDR3 sequence: CASRISVWYNQPQHF. In DNA form, the CDR3 reads TGTGCCAGCAGGATTTCAGTCTGGTACAATCAGCCCCAGCATTTT.

The chain employs TRBV5-1 and TRBJ1-6; 8 bases map to TRBD1. The length of the CDR3 is 14 residues. V lost 4 bases to trimming and J lost 7 bases; unmatched junction nucleotides: 4. Germline V gives CDR1 SGHRS, CDR2 YFSETQ. The CDR3 DNA sequence: TGCGCCAGCAGCAGGGGACAGGAGAATTCACCCCTCCACTTT. It yields the protein CASSRGQENSPLHF.

The V gene is TRBV27, the J gene TRBJ1-2, with D possibly matching TRBD1 (6 bases). CDR1 and CDR2 from the germline V gene are MNHEY and SMNVEV (reference sequence). V was pared by 2 bases and J by 4 bases, with 14 bases between. The CDR3 runs 15 residues. The CDR3 loop reads CASSLVTTGIYGYTF. CDR3 nucleotides: TGTGCCAGCAGTTTAGTCACAACAGGGATCTATGGCTACACCTTC.

This clone was counted a few times. The chain carries TRBV7-2 and TRBJ2-7, with a weak D call TRBD2 (6 bases). Germline values: CDR1 SGHTA, CDR2 FQGNSA. V gave up 5 bases and J gave up 6 bases, with 14 bases separating them. CDR3 length: 13 amino acids. Written as DNA, the CDR3 is TGTGCCAGCAGCACGGGACTCCCTATCGAGCAGTACTTC. It specifies CASSTGLPIEQYF.